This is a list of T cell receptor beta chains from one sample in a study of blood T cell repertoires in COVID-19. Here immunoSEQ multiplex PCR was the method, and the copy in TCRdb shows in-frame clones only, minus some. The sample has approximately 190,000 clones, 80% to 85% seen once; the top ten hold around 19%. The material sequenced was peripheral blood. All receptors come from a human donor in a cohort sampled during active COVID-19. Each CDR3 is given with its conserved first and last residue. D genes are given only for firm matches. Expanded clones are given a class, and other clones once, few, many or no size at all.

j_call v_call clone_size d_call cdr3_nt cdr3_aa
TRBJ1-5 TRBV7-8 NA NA TGTGCCAGCAGCTTTCGGAGCAATCAGCCCCAGCATTTT CASSFRSNQPQHF
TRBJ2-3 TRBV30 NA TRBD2 TGTGCCTGGAGTCCTAGCGGGGGGGCGGCAGATACGCAGTATTTT CAWSPSGGAADTQYF
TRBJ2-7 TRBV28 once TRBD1 TGTGCCGGCGGGACAGGACCGTCCGAGCAGTACTTC CAGGTGPSEQYF
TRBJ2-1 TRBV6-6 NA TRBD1 TGTGCCAGCAGTTATGGGCGACAGGGCAGGAGTGAGCAGTTCTTC CASSYGRQGRSEQFF
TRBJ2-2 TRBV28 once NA TGTGCCAGCGGCCCCCCGAACACCGGGGAGCTGTTTTTT CASGPPNTGELFF
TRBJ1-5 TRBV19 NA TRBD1 TGTGCCAGTAGTATCCGACAGGGGGCCGGTCAGCCCCAGCATTTT CASSIRQGAGQPQHF
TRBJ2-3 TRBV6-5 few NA TGTGCCAGCAGCAAAGACAGGGGCGGGGGTACGCAGTATTTT CASSKDRGGGTQYF
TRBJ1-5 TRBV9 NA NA TGTGCCAGCAGCGCCGGGGTACCGAATCAGCCCCAGCATTTT CASSAGVPNQPQHF
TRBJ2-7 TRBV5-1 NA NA TGCGCCAGCAGCTTGGCTCCGGTACCCAACTACGAGCAGTACTTC CASSLAPVPNYEQYF
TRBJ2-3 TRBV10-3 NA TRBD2 TGTGCCATCAGAAGCGGGGGGGGTGGAGATACGCAGTATTTT CAIRSGGGGDTQYF
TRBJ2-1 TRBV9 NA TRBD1 TGTGCCAGCACCTCCGGGACAGGGTCTTATGAGCAGTTCTTC CASTSGTGSYEQFF
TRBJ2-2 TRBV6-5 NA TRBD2 TGTGCCAGCAGAAAAAGCGGGGGGGCCGGGGAGCTGTTTTTT CASRKSGGAGELFF
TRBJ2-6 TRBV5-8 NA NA TGTGCCAGCAGCCCGGCTAGTTATAGCTCTGGGGCCAACGTCCTGACTTTC CASSPASYSSGANVLTF
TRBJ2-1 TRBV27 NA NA TGTGCCAGCAGTTTATCCCGGACAGTCTTTGAGCAGTTCTTC CASSLSRTVFEQFF
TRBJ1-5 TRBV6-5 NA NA TGTGCCAGCAGTTCGGGATGGGAGCCCCAGCATTTT CASSSGWEPQHF
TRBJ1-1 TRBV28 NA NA TGTGCCAGCAGTTTATTGTCGGCCGCCGGACTTGAAGCTTTCTTT CASSLLSAAGLEAFF
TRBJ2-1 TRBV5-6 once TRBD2 TGTGCCAGCAGCCCGCGGGGGTACAATGAGCAGTTCTTC CASSPRGYNEQFF
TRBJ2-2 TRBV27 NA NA TGTGCCAGCAGTTTTAGTTTTGTGACAGGAGGTACCGGGGAGCTGTTTTTT CASSFSFVTGGTGELFF
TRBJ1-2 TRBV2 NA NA TGTGCCAGCAGCGCCAAGGCCCCAGGGGCGAGTTCAAAGTATGGCTACACCTTC CASSAKAPGASSKYGYTF
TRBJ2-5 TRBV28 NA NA TGTGCCAGCAGCCAGGGGAATCAAGAGACCCAGTACTTC CASSQGNQETQYF
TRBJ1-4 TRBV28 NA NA TGTGCCAGCAGTCCCAACAGTCTACGTAATGAAAAACTGTTTTTT CASSPNSLRNEKLFF
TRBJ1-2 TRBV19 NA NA TGTGCCAGTAGACTCGGCGGGGCAGGGACTGGCTACACCTTC CASRLGGAGTGYTF
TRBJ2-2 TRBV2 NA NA TGTGCCAGCAGTGCGCCCCTTTTCAGGGTAACCGGGGAGCTGTTTTTT CASSAPLFRVTGELFF
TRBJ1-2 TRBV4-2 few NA TGTGCCAGCAGTCAAATAAGCGGTGTAAACTATGGCTACACCTTC CASSQISGVNYGYTF
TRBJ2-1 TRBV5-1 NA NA TGCGCCAGCAGCTTGTTCGACGGAGGGCGGTTCTTC CASSLFDGGRFF
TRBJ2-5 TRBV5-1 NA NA TGCGCCAGCAGCTCCCTGGTCGGGGAGACCCAGTACTTC CASSSLVGETQYF
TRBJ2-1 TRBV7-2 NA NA TGTGCCAGCAGCCGACGACTAGGCAATGAGCAGTTCTTC CASSRRLGNEQFF
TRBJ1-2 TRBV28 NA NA TGTGCCAGCAGTTCGACGGACAGAGCTTTGGGCTACACCTTC CASSSTDRALGYTF
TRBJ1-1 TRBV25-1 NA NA TGTGCCAGCGCTAGCAGGGGGAACACTGAAGCTTTCTTT CASASRGNTEAFF
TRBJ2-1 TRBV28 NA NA TGTGCCAGCAGTTCTCCCTCATTGCGGGGAGATTACAATGAGCAGTTCTTC CASSSPSLRGDYNEQFF
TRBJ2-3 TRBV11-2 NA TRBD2 TGTGCCAGCAGCTTAGATCCAACTAGCGGGAGGGCCGCTCGCACAGATACGCAGTATTTT CASSLDPTSGRAARTDTQYF
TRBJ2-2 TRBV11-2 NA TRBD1 TGTGCCAGCAGGCGGGGACAGGTCGACACCGGGGAGCTGTTTTTT CASRRGQVDTGELFF
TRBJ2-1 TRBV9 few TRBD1 TGTGCCAGCAGCGCCCGGGACAGGGAGCACAATGAGCAGTTCTTC CASSARDREHNEQFF
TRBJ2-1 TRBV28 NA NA TGTGCCAGCAGTTTCACGGGACACCACTCCTACAATGAGCAGTTCTTC CASSFTGHHSYNEQFF
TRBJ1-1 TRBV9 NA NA TGTGCCAGCAGCGTAGGACCCACAGGGTATGGTGACACTGAAGCTTTCTTT CASSVGPTGYGDTEAFF
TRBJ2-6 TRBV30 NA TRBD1 TGTGCCTTCCACAGGGGTATTGCTGGGGCCAACGTCCTGACTTTC CAFHRGIAGANVLTF
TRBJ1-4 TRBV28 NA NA TGTGCCAGCACCTACAGGGAGGGTGGTGAAAAACTGTTTTTT CASTYREGGEKLFF
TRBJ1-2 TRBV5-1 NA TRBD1 TGCGCCAGCAGCTTGGGACAGGGGGCACACTATGGCTACACCTTC CASSLGQGAHYGYTF
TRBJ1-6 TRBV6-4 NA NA TGTGCCAGCAGTCCTGGACTGAGTAATTCACCCCTCCACTTT CASSPGLSNSPLHF
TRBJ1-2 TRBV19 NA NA TGTGCCAGTAGTAGCGGTGGCTACACCTTC CASSSGGYTF
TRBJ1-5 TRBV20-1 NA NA TGCAGTGCTAGTGGAGGTAACAATCAGCCCCAGCATTTT CSASGGNNQPQHF
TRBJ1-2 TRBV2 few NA TGTGCCAGTACCGCAGGGGTGGGTGGCTACACCTTC CASTAGVGGYTF
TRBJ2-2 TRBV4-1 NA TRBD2 TGCGCCAGCAGCCAAATACGGGCGCGTAGCGGGGGGGCCGACACCGGGGAGCTGTTTTTT CASSQIRARSGGADTGELFF
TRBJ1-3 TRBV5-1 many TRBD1 TGCGCCAGCAGCTCAAGGACAGGGGATGGAAACACCATATATTTT CASSSRTGDGNTIYF
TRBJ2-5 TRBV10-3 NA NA TGTGCCACATCAGGGTTCCAAGAGACCCAGTACTTC CATSGFQETQYF
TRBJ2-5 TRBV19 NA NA TGTGCCAGTAGTATAGGGCCGAACCAAGAGACCCAGTACTTC CASSIGPNQETQYF
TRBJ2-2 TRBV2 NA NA TGTGCCAGCAGTGAAAGCCCGTTTTTGGAGCTGTTTTTT CASSESPFLELFF
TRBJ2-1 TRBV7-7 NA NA TGTGCTAGCAGTCTAGCGTTAGGGGTTGATGAGCAGTTCTTC CASSLALGVDEQFF
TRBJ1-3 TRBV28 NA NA TGTGCCAGCATGGCCCCCGGAAACACCATATATTTT CASMAPGNTIYF
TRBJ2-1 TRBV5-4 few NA TGTGCCAGCAGCTTTGGAGGTTATGAGCAGTTCTTC CASSFGGYEQFF
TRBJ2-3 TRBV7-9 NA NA TGTGCCAGCAGCTCCAGGGGTACGGATACGCAGTATTTT CASSSRGTDTQYF
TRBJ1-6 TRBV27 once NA TGTGCCAGCAGTTTAAGATGGGGCTCACCCCTCCACTTT CASSLRWGSPLHF
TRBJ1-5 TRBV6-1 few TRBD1 TGTGCCAGCAGTGAAGGGCAGGGGGCCGGCAATCAGCCCCAGCATTTT CASSEGQGAGNQPQHF